This T cell receptor (beta chain) originates from a study of tumor-infiltrating lymphocytes in oesophageal squamous cell carcinoma. Germline V gene sequence: CDR1 SNHLY, CDR2 FYNNEI. V was trimmed by 7 bases and J by 10 bases, leaving 17 bases between them. CDR3 size: 13 residues. One entry per CDR3 protein results from TCRdb running MiXCR on the PCR reads. Of thousands of distinct CDR3 sequences listed, 15% to 17% are singletons. This receptor was obtained from a male donor with esophageal squamous cell carcinoma. Sequencing was carried out using blood. V usage is TRBV2 and J usage is TRBJ2-1; D possibly corresponds to TRBD1 (5 bases). CDR3 sequence reads: CASKYRSSYEQFF. Written as DNA, the CDR3 is TGTGCCAGCAAGTACAGGAGCTCCTACGAGCAGTTCTTC. The full variable domain, with the rest looked up from reference TRBV2 and TRBJ2-1, is EPEVTQTPSHQVTQMGQEVILRCVPISNHLYFYWYRQILGQKVEFLVSFYNNEISEKSEIFDDQFSVERPDGSNFTLKIRSTKLEDSAMYFCASKYRSSYEQFFGPGTRLTVL.